These 22 T cell receptor beta chains share one sample of origin, sequenced in a study. MiXCR, applied by TCRdb to the 5' RACE reads, yields one record per CDR3 protein. Of 35,000 to 50,000 distinct CDR3 sequences in the sample, roughly a fifth were seen once. Treg sorting used a CD4+CD25+CD127-/low gate. Sequencing used Tregs sorted from blood. The receptors were sampled from a female donor with breast cancer.

This clonotype was counted many times. The genes are TRBV29-1 and TRBJ1-1; perhaps TRBD1 as D (5 bases). Germline CDR1 reads SQVTM; CDR2 reads ANQGSEA. V was trimmed by 4 bases and J by 0 bases, leaving 9 bases between them. The CDR3 has 13 residues. The CDR3 loop reads CSVVGTVNTEAFF. The CDR3, as DNA: TGCAGCGTTGTGGGGACGGTGAACACTGAAGCTTTCTTT.

This clonotype has at least ten counts. The rearrangement uses TRBV5-1 and TRBJ2-3; no clear D gene. The CDR3 sequence is 12 residues long. CDR1 is SGHRS, CDR2 YFSETQ, per germline. The V end was cut by 1 base, the J end by 5 bases, with 5 bases between. This CDR3 is CASSLTGDTQYF. The CDR3 DNA is TGCGCCAGCAGCTTGACGGGAGATACGCAGTATTTT.

This clonotype is judged medium-sized. The rearrangement links TRBV6-5 to TRBJ2-5; TRBD2 is a possible D gene (5 bases). The V end lost 5 bases, the J end lost 5 bases, and 18 bases lay between the germline ends. Per germline, CDR1 MNHEY and CDR2 SVGAGI. The length of the CDR3 is 15 residues. The CDR3 loop reads CASSEPVRDPETQYF. DNA of the CDR3: TGTGCCAGCAGTGAACCCGTTCGGGATCCTGAGACCCAGTACTTC.

The rearrangement links TRBV28 to TRBJ2-7; 10 positions match TRBD2. Germline loops: CDR1 MDHEN, CDR2 SYDVKM. This CDR3 has 16 amino acids. The V and J ends lost 5 bases and 4 bases, in that order; junction bases with no gene match: 11. The DNA of the CDR3 is TGTGCCAGCAGTCCCATACCTGGACTAGCGGCATACGAGCAGTACTTC. Encoded protein: CASSPIPGLAAYEQYF. Supplemented by reference TRBV28 and TRBJ2-7, the full variable domain reads DVKVTQSSRYLVKRTGEKVFLECVQDMDHENMFWYRQDPGLGLRLIYFSYDVKMKEKGDIPEGYSVSREKKERFSLILESASTNQTSMYLCASSPIPGLAAYEQYFGPGTRLTVT.

This clonotype has a count of ten or more. This rearrangement joins TRBV7-8 to TRBJ2-1; D is possibly TRBD1 (6 bases). V lost 1 base and J lost 6, with 10 bases in between. Germline V gene lookup returns CDR1 SGHVS and CDR2 FQNEAQ. CDR3 size: 14 residues. CDR3 nucleotide sequence: TGTGCCAGCAGCTTAGTTGTAGGGGGCAATGAGCAGTTCTTC. Protein product: CASSLVVGGNEQFF.

Ten or more counts support this clonotype. The CDR3 DNA reads TGTGCCAGCAGCCCCCTTCCAGAAGGGACCCAAGAGACCCAGTACTTC. Its translation: CASSPLPEGTQETQYF. The gene calls are TRBV7-6 and TRBJ2-5; D could derive from TRBD1 or TRBD2 (5 bases each). Deletions cut 5 bases from V and 1 base from J, with 17 bases between. Germline V gene data show CDR1 as SGHVS and CDR2 as FNYEAQ. This CDR3 region has 16 residues.

This clonotype was found once. The genes are TRBV7-8 and TRBJ1-2; no clear D. CDR1 is SGHVS and CDR2 is FQNEAQ in the germline V gene. V lost 1 base and J 6 bases, leaving 9 bases between the germline ends. The CDR3 length is 13 residues. The CDR3 sequence: CASSLVDLNGYTF. CDR3 bases: TGTGCCAGCAGCTTAGTGGATTTGAATGGCTACACCTTC.

A word on this clonotype: This may be a read error: a much more frequent sequence differs by one nucleotide. The rearrangement joins TRBV4-2 to TRBJ1-2; 7 bases line up with TRBD1. This CDR3 region has 16 residues. The ends lost 8 bases at V and 1 base at J; junction bases unmatched: 13. The germline V gene encodes CDR1 LGHNA and CDR2 YNFKEQ. CDR3 sequence reads: CASGRTGQKFNYGYTF. CDR3 sequence (DNA): TGTGCCAGCGGCCGCACGGGACAGAAATTTAACTATGGCTACACCTTC.

The chain recombines TRBV5-1 with TRBJ2-1; D unresolved. Trimming left V 0 bases short and J 7 bases short, with 8 bases between. The germline gives CDR1 SGHRS, CDR2 YFSETQ. CDR3 length: 13 amino acids. The CDR3, as DNA: TGCGCCAGCAGCTTGGCGATCAGTAATGAGCAGTTCTTC. Amino acids: CASSLAISNEQFF.

This clonotype was observed a few times. V and J are TRBV9 and TRBJ2-3, with 12 bases that match TRBD2. The CDR3 consists of 15 residues. Germline lookup yields CDR1 SGDLS and CDR2 YYNGEE. Trimming removed 5 bases from V and 5 bases from J; junction bases left unmatched: 6. CDR3 protein: CASSTSGRHGDTQYF. The CDR3 DNA is TGTGCCAGCAGTACTAGCGGGAGGCATGGAGATACGCAGTATTTT.

This clonotype has more than one count but fewer than ten. This rearrangement joins TRBV7-2 to TRBJ2-1; 10 bases agree with TRBD2. Germline values: CDR1 SGHTA, CDR2 FQGNSA. Losses at the gene ends were 4 bases for V and 2 bases for J; bases not matched to a gene: 17. The CDR3 totals 20 residues. The CDR3 DNA is TGTGCCAGCAGCTGGGTGGTCAGGGGGGTAGCGGGAGGTCCCTACAATGAGCAGTTCTTC. This translates into CASSWVVRGVAGGPYNEQFF.

Remarks on this clonotype: A much bigger clone sits one base away, suggesting this may be a read error. The rearrangement joins TRBV20-1 to TRBJ1-1; TRBD1 might be the D (5 bases). CDR1 is DFQATT and CDR2 is SNEGSKA in the germline V gene (reference sequence). The CDR3 covers 12 residues. The chain's CDR3 is CSIGSRDAEAFF. The CDR3 nucleotides read TGCAGCATAGGGTCTCGGGACGCTGAAGCTTTCTTT.

J is TRBJ2-4 and V is TRBV7-2; TRBD1 matches 7 bases. Looked up from germline, CDR1 is SGHTA and CDR2 is FQGNSA. The junction had 7 bases not matched to a gene; V was cut back by 4 bases and J by 1 base. This CDR3 spans 16 amino acids. The CDR3: CASSSSTGPAKNIQYF. As DNA, the CDR3 is TGTGCCAGCAGCTCTTCGACAGGGCCTGCCAAAAACATTCAGTACTTC.

This clonotype was seen only a few times. Just one base apart from a much larger clone, this may be a read error. The genes are TRBV4-1 and TRBJ1-2, with 7 bases that match TRBD1. This CDR3 has 15 residues. Germline V gene lookup returns CDR1 MGHRA and CDR2 YSYEKL. As DNA, the CDR3 is TGCGCCGGCAGCCCCAGACAGGGCGATAACTATGGCTACACCTTC. Its protein is CAGSPRQGDNYGYTF.

This clonotype was detected only a few times. The J gene is TRBJ2-7, the V gene TRBV18; 9 bases agree with TRBD1. The CDR3 spans 15 residues. After removal of 3 bases from V and 6 bases from J, the junction contained 9 bases not matched to a gene. The germline gives CDR1 KGHSH, CDR2 LQKENI. CDR3 nucleotide sequence: TGTGCCAGCTCACCGCTTCCACAGGGGGCAATCGAGCAGTACTTC. Its translation is CASSPLPQGAIEQYF.

This clonotype came up many times. The CDR3 sequence: CASRPREIPYEQYF. For the CDR3, the DNA is TGTGCCAGCAGACCCCGGGAGATACCCTACGAGCAGTACTTC. The chain couples TRBV27 to TRBJ2-7, with a possible D match to TRBD2 (6 bases). There are 14 residues in the CDR3. Trimming shortened V by 6 bases and J by 2 bases, and 14 bases separated the two germline ends. In germline, CDR1 is MNHEY, CDR2 SMNVEV (reference sequence).

A remark on this clonotype: Germline is not matched at one junction end, which may reflect a read error. This chain uses TRBV27 with TRBJ1-4, with D uncertain. The CDR3 is made up of 13 amino acids. Germline CDR1 MNHEY, CDR2 SMNVEV (reference sequence). The CDR3 here is CASSVATNENLFF. The CDR3 DNA reads TGTGCCAGCAGTGTGGCAACTAATGAAAACCTGTTTTTT. Complete variable domain (other parts from reference TRBV27 and TRBJ1-4): EAQVTQNPRYLITVTGKKLTVTCSQNMNHEYMSWYRQDPGLGLRQIYYSMNVEVTDKGDVPEGYKVSRKEKRNFPLILESPSPNQTSLYFCASSVATNENLFFGSGTQLSVL.

CDR3 residues: CATSEGDRAYNEQFF. The DNA of the CDR3 is TGTGCCACCAGTGAGGGGGACAGAGCATACAATGAGCAGTTCTTC. The chain has TRBV24-1 and TRBJ2-1; 7 bases map to TRBD1. Germline trimming cut 4 bases from V and 4 bases from J; bases unmatched to any gene: 6. This CDR3 has 15 residues. Germline values: CDR1 KGHDR, CDR2 SFDVKD.

The chain has TRBV5-1 and TRBJ2-7; D uncertain. Germline V gives CDR1 SGHRS, CDR2 YFSETQ. V was cut by 0 bases and J by 4 bases, with 8 bases left in between. CDR3 length equals 13 residues. The CDR3 nucleotides read TGCGCCAGCAGCTTGGGTCTGCTATACGAGCAGTACTTC. Encoded protein: CASSLGLLYEQYF.

This clonotype showed up many times. The chain couples TRBV27 to TRBJ2-2; no reliable D call. The germline V and J ends were trimmed by 6 bases and 4 bases, with 6 bases remaining between them. Germline-derived CDR1 and CDR2 are MNHEY and SMNVEV (reference sequence). CDR3 size: 12 residues. CDR3 DNA: TGTGCCAGCAGCCAAACCACCGGGGAGCTGTTTTTT. This codes for CASSQTTGELFF.

Of note for this clonotype: Just one base apart from a much larger clone, this may be a read error. The V and J genes are TRBV20-1 and TRBJ2-1; the match to TRBD1 covers 7 bases. After removal of 4 bases from V and 7 bases from J, the junction contained 7 bases not matched to a gene. The CDR3 consists of 13 residues. In germline, CDR1 is DFQATT, CDR2 SNEGSKA (reference sequence). CDR3 nucleotide sequence: TGCAGTGCTATAGAACAGGGGCTGAATGAGCAGTTCTTC. This encodes CSAIEQGLNEQFF.

In regard to this clonotype: A junction boundary mismatches the germline segment, possibly from a read error. This sequence joins TRBV11-2 and TRBJ1-2; D may be TRBD1 (5 bases). From germline, CDR1 is SGHAT and CDR2 FQNNGV. This CDR3 has 13 residues. The CDR3 loop is CASSSSGVYSYTF. CDR3 bases: TGTGCCAGCAGCTCGTCGGGGGTCTATAGCTACACCTTC.